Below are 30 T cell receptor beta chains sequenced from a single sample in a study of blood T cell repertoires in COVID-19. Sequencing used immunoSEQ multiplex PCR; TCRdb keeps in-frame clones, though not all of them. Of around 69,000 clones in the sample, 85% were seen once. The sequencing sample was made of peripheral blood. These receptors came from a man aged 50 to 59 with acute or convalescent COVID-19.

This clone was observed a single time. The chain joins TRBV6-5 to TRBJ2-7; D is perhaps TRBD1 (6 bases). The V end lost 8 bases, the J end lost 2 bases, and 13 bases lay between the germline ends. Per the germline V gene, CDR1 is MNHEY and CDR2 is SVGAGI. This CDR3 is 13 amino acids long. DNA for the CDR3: TGTGCCAGCGCCGTGGGGGCGACCTACGAGCAGTACGTC. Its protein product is CASAVGATYEQYV.

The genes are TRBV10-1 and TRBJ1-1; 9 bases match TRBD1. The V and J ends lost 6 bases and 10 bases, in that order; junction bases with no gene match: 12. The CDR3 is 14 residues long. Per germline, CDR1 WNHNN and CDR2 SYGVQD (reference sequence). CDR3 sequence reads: CASSLQGQGSGAFF. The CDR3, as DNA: TGCGCCAGCAGCCTTCAGGGACAGGGTAGTGGAGCTTTCTTT.

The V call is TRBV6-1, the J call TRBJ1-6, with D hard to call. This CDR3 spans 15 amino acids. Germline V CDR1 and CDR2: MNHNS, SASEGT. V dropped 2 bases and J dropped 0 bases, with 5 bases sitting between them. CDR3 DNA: TGTGCCAGCAGTGAATGGAGCTCCTATAATTCACCCCTCCACTTT. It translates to CASSEWSSYNSPLHF.

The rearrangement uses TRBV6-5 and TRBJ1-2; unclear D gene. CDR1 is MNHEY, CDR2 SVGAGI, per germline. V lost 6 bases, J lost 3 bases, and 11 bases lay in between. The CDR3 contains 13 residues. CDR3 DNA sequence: TGTGCCAGCAGACCATCCACAGACTATGGCTACACCTTC. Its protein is CASRPSTDYGYTF.

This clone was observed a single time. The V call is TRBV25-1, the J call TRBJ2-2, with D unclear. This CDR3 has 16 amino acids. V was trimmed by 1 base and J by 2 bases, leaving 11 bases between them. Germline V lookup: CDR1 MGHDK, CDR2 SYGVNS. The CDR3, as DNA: TGTGCCAGCAGTGAATTCGGTGGTAGAAACACCGGGGAGCTGTTTTTT. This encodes CASSEFGGRNTGELFF.

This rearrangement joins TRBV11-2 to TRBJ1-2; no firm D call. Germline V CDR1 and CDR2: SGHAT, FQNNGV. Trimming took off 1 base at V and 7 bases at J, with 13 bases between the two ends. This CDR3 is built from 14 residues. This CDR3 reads CASSLGGPSGGYTF. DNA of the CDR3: TGTGCCAGCAGCTTAGGTGGCCCTAGCGGTGGCTACACCTTC.

The CDR3 region has the DNA TGTGCCAGCAGCCGAGAGCCTGGGAACACTGAAGCTTTCTTT. It specifies CASSREPGNTEAFF. The chain has TRBV5-4 and TRBJ1-1; D gene unclear. With 4 bases removed from V and 1 base from J, the gap between germline ends came to 11 bases. The CDR3 covers 14 residues. CDR1 and CDR2 from the germline V gene are SGHNT and YYREEE (reference sequence).

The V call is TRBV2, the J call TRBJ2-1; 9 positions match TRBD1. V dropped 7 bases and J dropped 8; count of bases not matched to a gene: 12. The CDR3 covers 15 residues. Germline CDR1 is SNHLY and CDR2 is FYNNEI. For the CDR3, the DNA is TGTGCCAGCACCGGGGGGACAGGGTGGGGTTATGAGCAGTTCTTC. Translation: CASTGGTGWGYEQFF.

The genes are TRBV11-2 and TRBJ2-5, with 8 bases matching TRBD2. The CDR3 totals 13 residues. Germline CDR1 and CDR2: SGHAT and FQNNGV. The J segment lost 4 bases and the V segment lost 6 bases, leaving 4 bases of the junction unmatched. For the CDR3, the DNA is TGTGCCAGCAGACACGGGGGGGGAGAGACCCAGTACTTC. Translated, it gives CASRHGGGETQYF.

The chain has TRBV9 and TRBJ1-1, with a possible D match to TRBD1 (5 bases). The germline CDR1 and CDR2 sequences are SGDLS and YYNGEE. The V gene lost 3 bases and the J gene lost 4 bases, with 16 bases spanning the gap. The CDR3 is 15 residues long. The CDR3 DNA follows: TGTGCCAGCAGCGAGAGGCGGGGCTTGAGCACTGAAGCTTTCTTT. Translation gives CASSERRGLSTEAFF.

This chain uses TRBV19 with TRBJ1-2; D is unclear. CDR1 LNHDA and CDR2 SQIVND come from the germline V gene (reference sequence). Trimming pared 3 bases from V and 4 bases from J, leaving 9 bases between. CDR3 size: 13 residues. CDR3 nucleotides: TGTGCCAGTAGTATCTCAGTCCTCTATGGCTACACCTTC. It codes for CASSISVLYGYTF.

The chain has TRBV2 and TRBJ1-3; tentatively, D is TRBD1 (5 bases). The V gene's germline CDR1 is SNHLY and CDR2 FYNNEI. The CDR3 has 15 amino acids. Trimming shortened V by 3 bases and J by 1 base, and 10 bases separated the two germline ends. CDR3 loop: CASSDWGESGNTIYF. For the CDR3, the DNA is TGTGCCAGCAGTGATTGGGGGGAGTCTGGAAACACCATATATTTT.

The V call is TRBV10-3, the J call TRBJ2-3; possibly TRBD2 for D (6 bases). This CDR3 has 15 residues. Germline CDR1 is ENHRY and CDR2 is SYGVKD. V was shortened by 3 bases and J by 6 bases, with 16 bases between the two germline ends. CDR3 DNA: TGTGCCATCAGTGAACCGGGACTGGCTGGCGATACGCAGTATTTT. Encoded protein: CAISEPGLAGDTQYF.

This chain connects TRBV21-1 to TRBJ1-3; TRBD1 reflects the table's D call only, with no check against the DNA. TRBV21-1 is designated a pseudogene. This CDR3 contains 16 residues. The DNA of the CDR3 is TGTGCCAGCAGCAAAGCGGGGGACAGTCGGGAAAACACCATATATTTT. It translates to CASSKAGDSRENTIYF.

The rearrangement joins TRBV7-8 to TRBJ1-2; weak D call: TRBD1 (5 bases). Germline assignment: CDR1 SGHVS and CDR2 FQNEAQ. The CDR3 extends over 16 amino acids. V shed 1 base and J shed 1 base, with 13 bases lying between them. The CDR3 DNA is TGTGCCAGCAGCTTAGTAGCAGGGCCGATTAACTATGGCTACACCTTC. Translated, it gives CASSLVAGPINYGYTF.

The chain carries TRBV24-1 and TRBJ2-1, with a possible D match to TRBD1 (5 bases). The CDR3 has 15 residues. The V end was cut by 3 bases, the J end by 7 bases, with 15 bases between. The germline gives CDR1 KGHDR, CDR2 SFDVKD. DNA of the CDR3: TGTGCCACCAGTGATGCGACACGATCAGGGAATGAGCAGTTCTTC. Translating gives CATSDATRSGNEQFF.

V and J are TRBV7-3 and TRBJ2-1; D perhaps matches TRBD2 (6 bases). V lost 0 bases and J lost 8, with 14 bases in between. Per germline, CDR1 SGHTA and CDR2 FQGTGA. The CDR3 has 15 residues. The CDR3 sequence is CASSLTGLPGDEQFF. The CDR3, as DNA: TGTGCCAGCAGCTTAACGGGACTCCCGGGCGATGAGCAGTTCTTC.

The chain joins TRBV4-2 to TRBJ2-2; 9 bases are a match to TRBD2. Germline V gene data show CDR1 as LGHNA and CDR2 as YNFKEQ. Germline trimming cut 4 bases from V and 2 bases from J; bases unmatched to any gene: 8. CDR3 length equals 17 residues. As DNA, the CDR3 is TGTGCCAGCAGCCCTGGGCGGGGGGGCCTTAACACCGGGGAGCTGTTTTTT. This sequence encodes CASSPGRGGLNTGELFF.

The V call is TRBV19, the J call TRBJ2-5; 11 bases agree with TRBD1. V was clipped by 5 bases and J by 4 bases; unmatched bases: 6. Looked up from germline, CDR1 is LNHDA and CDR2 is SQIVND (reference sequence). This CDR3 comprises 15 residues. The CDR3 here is CASSPGQGGIETQYF. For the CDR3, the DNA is TGTGCCAGTAGTCCGGGACAGGGGGGGATAGAGACCCAGTACTTC. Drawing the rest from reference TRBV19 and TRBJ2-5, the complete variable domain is DGGITQSPKYLFRKEGQNVTLSCEQNLNHDAMYWYRQDPGQGLRLIYYSQIVNDFQKGDIAEGYSVSREKKESFPLTVTSAQKNPTAFYLCASSPGQGGIETQYFGPGTRLLVL.

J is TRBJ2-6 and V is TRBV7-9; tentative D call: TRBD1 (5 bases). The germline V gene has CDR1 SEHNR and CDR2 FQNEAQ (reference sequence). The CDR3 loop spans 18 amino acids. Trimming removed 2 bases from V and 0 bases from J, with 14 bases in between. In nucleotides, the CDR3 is TGTGCCAGCAGCTTAATCCAGGGTATGAGCTCTGGGGCCAACGTCCTGACTTTC. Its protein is CASSLIQGMSSGANVLTF.

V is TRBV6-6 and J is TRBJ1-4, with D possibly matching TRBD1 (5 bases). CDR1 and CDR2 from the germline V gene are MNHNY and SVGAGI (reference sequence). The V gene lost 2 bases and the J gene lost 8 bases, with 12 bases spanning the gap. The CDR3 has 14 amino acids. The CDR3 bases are TGTGCCAGCAGTTACGGGCAGGGCCGGGAAAAACTGTTTTTT. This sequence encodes CASSYGQGREKLFF.

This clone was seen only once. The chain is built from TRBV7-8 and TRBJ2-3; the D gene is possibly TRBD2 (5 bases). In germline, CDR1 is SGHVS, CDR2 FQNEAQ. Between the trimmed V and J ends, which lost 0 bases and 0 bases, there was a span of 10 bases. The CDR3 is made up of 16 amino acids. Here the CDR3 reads CASSLALLVSTDTQYF. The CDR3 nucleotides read TGTGCCAGCAGCTTAGCCTTACTAGTTAGCACAGATACGCAGTATTTT.

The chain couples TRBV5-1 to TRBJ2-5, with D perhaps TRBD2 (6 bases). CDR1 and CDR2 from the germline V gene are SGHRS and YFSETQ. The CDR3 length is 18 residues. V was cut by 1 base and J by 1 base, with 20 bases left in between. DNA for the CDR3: TGCGCCAGCAGCTTGAATCCCATCGGCGGGGTCGGCCAAGAGACCCAGTACTTC. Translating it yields CASSLNPIGGVGQETQYF.

CDR3 region: CASSPLAGGLYEQYV. CDR3 nucleotide sequence: TGTGCCAGCAGCCCTCTAGCGGGGGGGCTCTACGAGCAGTACGTC. V gene TRBV7-2 combines with J gene TRBJ2-7; 12 nucleotides match TRBD2. The ends lost 5 bases at V and 3 bases at J; junction bases unmatched: 5. Germline-derived CDR1 and CDR2 are SGHTA and FQGNSA. The CDR3 has 15 residues.

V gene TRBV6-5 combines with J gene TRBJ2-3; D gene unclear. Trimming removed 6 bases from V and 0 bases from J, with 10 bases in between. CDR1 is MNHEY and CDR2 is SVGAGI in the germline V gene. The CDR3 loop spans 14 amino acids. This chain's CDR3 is CASRFQASTDTQYF. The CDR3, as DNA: TGTGCCAGCAGATTCCAGGCCAGCACAGATACGCAGTATTTT.

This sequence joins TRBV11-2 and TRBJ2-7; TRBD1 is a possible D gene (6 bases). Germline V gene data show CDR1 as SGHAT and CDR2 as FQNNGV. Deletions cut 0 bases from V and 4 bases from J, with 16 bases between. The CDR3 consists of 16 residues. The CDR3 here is CASSLELPGQPYEQYV. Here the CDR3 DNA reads TGTGCCAGCAGCTTAGAGCTTCCGGGACAACCTTACGAGCAGTACGTC.

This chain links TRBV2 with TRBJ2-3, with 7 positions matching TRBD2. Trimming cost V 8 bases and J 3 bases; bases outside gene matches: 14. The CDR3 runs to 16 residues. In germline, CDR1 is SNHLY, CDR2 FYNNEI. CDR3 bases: TGTGCCAGCCTCCGGGGGAGGGATGTTGAAACAGATACGCAGTATTTT. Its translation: CASLRGRDVETDTQYF.

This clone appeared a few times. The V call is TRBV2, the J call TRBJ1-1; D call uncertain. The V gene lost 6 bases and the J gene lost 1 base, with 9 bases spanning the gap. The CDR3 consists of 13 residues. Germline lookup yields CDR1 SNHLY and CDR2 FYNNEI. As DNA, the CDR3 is TGTGCCAGCAGGTCCACGGGGAACACTGAAGCTTTCTTT. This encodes CASRSTGNTEAFF. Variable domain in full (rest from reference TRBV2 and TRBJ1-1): EPEVTQTPSHQVTQMGQEVILRCVPISNHLYFYWYRQILGQKVEFLVSFYNNEISEKSEIFDDQFSVERPDGSNFTLKIRSTKLEDSAMYFCASRSTGNTEAFFGQGTRLTVV.

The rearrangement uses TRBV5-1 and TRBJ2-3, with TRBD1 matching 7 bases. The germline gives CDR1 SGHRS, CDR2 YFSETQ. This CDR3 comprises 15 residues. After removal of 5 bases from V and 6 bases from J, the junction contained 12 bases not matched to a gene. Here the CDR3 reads CASSARQGGGDTQYF. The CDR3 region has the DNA TGCGCCAGCAGTGCCAGACAGGGTGGAGGCGATACGCAGTATTTT.

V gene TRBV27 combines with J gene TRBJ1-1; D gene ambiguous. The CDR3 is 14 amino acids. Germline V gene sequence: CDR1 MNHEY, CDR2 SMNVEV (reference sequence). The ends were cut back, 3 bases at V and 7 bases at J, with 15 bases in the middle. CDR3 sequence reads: CASSFNRELHEAFF. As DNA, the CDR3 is TGTGCCAGCAGTTTTAACAGAGAACTCCATGAAGCTTTCTTT.